The 18 T cell receptor beta chains below were found in one sample sequenced in a study of cytomegalovirus exposure and HLA in healthy donors. This PCR relied on a set of 60 Vbeta primers and 13 Jbeta primers. The assay was immunoSEQ multiplex PCR, and TCRdb's table has in-frame clones only and misses some. The repertoire consists of 100,000 to 140,000 clones, with over 80% occurring once and the leading ten covering 2% to 3%. Sequences were obtained from PBMCs. The receptor source for this set is a man under 40 in good health and CMV-seropositive.

This clone occurred a few times. The rearrangement joins TRBV6-4 to TRBJ2-6; 9 bases are a match to TRBD2. The V and J ends lost 11 bases and 0 bases, in that order; junction bases with no gene match: 8. Per the germline V gene, CDR1 is MRHNA and CDR2 is SNTAGT. The CDR3 is 16 amino acids. The CDR3 protein is CASASTSGSGANVLTF. CDR3 sequence (DNA): TGTGCCTCCGCTTCGACTAGCGGCTCTGGGGCCAACGTCCTGACTTTC.

This chain uses TRBV7-9 with TRBJ1-6, with 9 bases that match TRBD1. The V and J ends lost 5 bases and 14 bases, in that order; junction bases with no gene match: 13. Germline V gene sequence: CDR1 SEHNR, CDR2 FQNEAQ (reference sequence). The CDR3 extends over 15 amino acids. Here the CDR3 DNA reads TGTGCCAGCAGCGTAGGGACAGGGCGACCTGGGGCCCTCCACTTT. It yields the protein CASSVGTGRPGALHF.

This clone is large by share. The chain joins TRBV14 to TRBJ2-1; D possibly corresponds to TRBD1 (7 bases). Trimming removed 7 bases at V and 4 bases at J, with 17 bases between. The CDR3 length is 15 residues. Germline lookup yields CDR1 SGHDN and CDR2 FVKESK. CDR3 residues: CASKGAGQQYNEQFF. The CDR3 DNA reads as TGTGCCAGCAAGGGCGCGGGACAGCAATACAATGAGCAGTTCTTC.

The V and J genes are TRBV5-1 and TRBJ1-6; TRBD1 aligns across 9 bases. Germline loops: CDR1 SGHRS, CDR2 YFSETQ. This CDR3 has 14 residues. The J segment lost 8 bases and the V segment lost 6 bases, leaving 6 bases of the junction unmatched. Here the CDR3 reads CASKKWTGDSPLHF. Here the CDR3 DNA reads TGCGCCAGCAAGAAATGGACAGGGGATTCACCCCTCCACTTT.

V gene TRBV5-6 combines with J gene TRBJ2-7; 7 bases fit TRBD1. The V and J ends lost 0 bases and 5 bases, in that order; junction bases with no gene match: 8. The CDR3 has 15 residues. Looked up from germline, CDR1 is SGHDT and CDR2 is YYEEEE. The CDR3 sequence is CASSLGTGSLDEQYF. The CDR3 nucleotides are TGTGCCAGCAGCTTGGGGACAGGATCCTTGGACGAGCAGTACTTC.

This clone was seen more than once but under ten times. The V and J genes are TRBV4-1 and TRBJ2-2; a possible D gene is TRBD2 (6 bases). The CDR3 is 16 residues long. Trimming cost V 3 bases and J 1 base, with 12 bases left between them. The germline gives CDR1 MGHRA, CDR2 YSYEKL. As DNA, the CDR3 is TGCGCCAGCAGCCAGCGGTCGGGGGTGAACACCGGGGAGCTGTTTTTT. It translates to CASSQRSGVNTGELFF.

The chain recombines TRBV5-5 with TRBJ2-2; 7 nucleotides match TRBD1. The CDR3 consists of 15 residues. CDR1 SGHKS and CDR2 YYEKEE come from the germline V gene (reference sequence). V shed 0 bases, J shed 5 bases, and the junction held 4 bases outside the gene matches. The CDR3 coding sequence is TGTGCCAGCAGCTTGGGGGCAGGGGGAACCGGGGAGCTGTTTTTT. Amino acid sequence: CASSLGAGGTGELFF.

The chain recombines TRBV6-5 with TRBJ1-6; no clear D gene. Trimming shortened V by 8 bases and J by 10 bases, and 21 bases separated the two germline ends. Germline V lookup: CDR1 MNHEY, CDR2 SVGAGI. This CDR3 region has 15 residues. CDR3 sequence (DNA): TGTGCCAGCCAAAGGATCATAGCGTATCCGTCACCCCTCCACTTT. As protein: CASQRIIAYPSPLHF.

The chain employs TRBV19 and TRBJ2-5; possible D gene TRBD1, 6 bases. The better agreement between TRBJ2-7 and the DNA end casts doubt on the J call. The CDR3 contains 14 residues. The germline CDR1 and CDR2 sequences are LNHDA and SQIVND (reference sequence). DNA for the CDR3: TGTGCCAGTCGCTACCAGGACAGAGACTACGAGCAGTACTTC. This translates into CASRYQDRDYEQYF.

This clone occurred a few times. This sequence joins TRBV6-5 and TRBJ2-3; 7 bases are a match to TRBD1. CDR3 length: 14 amino acids. With 6 bases clipped from V and 2 bases from J, the junction kept 5 bases outside the gene matches. Germline values: CDR1 MNHEY, CDR2 SVGAGI. The DNA of the CDR3 is TGTGCCAGCAGCCTGACAGGGTCCACAGATACGCAGTATTTT. It encodes CASSLTGSTDTQYF.

This clone has just one count. V gene TRBV5-1 combines with J gene TRBJ2-3; D not certain. Trimming took off 0 bases at V and 4 bases at J, with 12 bases between the two ends. The CDR3 spans 15 residues. The germline gives CDR1 SGHRS, CDR2 YFSETQ. The CDR3 loop is CASSLGILESDTQYF. The CDR3 nucleotides read TGCGCCAGCAGCTTGGGAATCCTAGAATCAGATACGCAGTATTTT.

This sequence joins TRBV30 and TRBJ1-2; no definite D call. Between the trimmed V and J ends, which lost 0 bases and 7 bases, there was a span of 6 bases. Germline lookup yields CDR1 GTSNPN and CDR2 SVGIG (reference sequence). The CDR3 contains 11 residues. CDR3 nucleotides: TGTGCCTGGAGTGTAGCGAGTGGCTACACCTTC. Its translation: CAWSVASGYTF.

This clone has only a few counts. V is TRBV7-9 and J is TRBJ1-1; a possible D gene is TRBD1 (5 bases). Trimming took off 1 base at V and 6 bases at J, with 6 bases between the two ends. The germline V gene encodes CDR1 SEHNR and CDR2 FQNEAQ (reference sequence). The CDR3 extends over 12 amino acids. Written as DNA, the CDR3 is TGTGCCAGCAGCTTAGGACAGTCTGAAGCTTTCTTT. Translating it yields CASSLGQSEAFF.

This clone showed up just once. This rearrangement joins TRBV27 to TRBJ1-1, with no clear D. CDR1 MNHEY and CDR2 SMNVEV come from the germline V gene (reference sequence). V lost 3 bases to trimming and J lost 5 bases, with 10 bases between them. The CDR3 is made up of 13 amino acids. The CDR3 sequence is CASSLRVGTEAFF. In nucleotides, the CDR3 is TGTGCCAGCAGTTTGAGGGTTGGGACTGAAGCTTTCTTT.

This clone showed up just once. V is TRBV4-2 and J is TRBJ1-3, with TRBD1 identical over 10 bases. V trimming: 2 bases; J trimming: 4 bases; junction bases outside the gene matches: 8. The V gene's germline CDR1 is LGHNA and CDR2 YNFKEQ. This CDR3 is 17 amino acids long. This chain's CDR3 is CASSQPGQGFPGNTIYF. The CDR3 nucleotides are TGTGCCAGCAGCCAACCGGGACAGGGGTTTCCCGGAAACACCATATATTTT.

This chain links TRBV5-4 with TRBJ1-2; 7 nucleotides match TRBD1. Germline assignment: CDR1 SGHNT and CDR2 YYREEE (reference sequence). J was trimmed by 5 bases and V by 0 bases; bases with no gene match: 7. The CDR3 consists of 15 residues. In DNA, the CDR3 is TGTGCCAGCAGCTTGGCAGGAGGGGGCGTTTATGGCTACACCTTC. This gives the protein CASSLAGGGVYGYTF. The variable domain in full, with the rest retrieved from reference TRBV5-4 and TRBJ1-2, is ETGVTQSPTHLIKTRGQQVTLRCSSQSGHNTVSWYQQALGQGPQFIFQYYREEENGRGNFPPRFSGLQFPNYSSELNVNALELDDSALYLCASSLAGGGVYGYTFGSGTRLTVV.

The gene calls are TRBV6-5 and TRBJ2-5; 10 bases fit TRBD2. J lost 4 bases, V lost 5 bases, and 7 bases had no gene match. In germline, CDR1 is MNHEY, CDR2 SVGAGI. There are 15 residues in the CDR3. This CDR3 reads CASSLSGGSLETQYF. The DNA for the CDR3 is TGTGCCAGCAGTCTTAGCGGGGGGTCGCTAGAGACCCAGTACTTC.

The chain recombines TRBV19 with TRBJ1-5; 10 bases match TRBD1. V shed 10 bases, J shed 1 base, and the junction held 7 bases outside the gene matches. Germline CDR1 and CDR2: LNHDA and SQIVND (reference sequence). The CDR3 totals 15 residues. The CDR3 nucleotides read TGTGCCACCTACCCGACAGGGGGCAGCAATCAGCCCCAGCATTTT. Residues: CATYPTGGSNQPQHF.